This passage covers 5 T cell receptor beta chains from one sample sequenced in a study of T-cell reconstitution after alpha-beta-depleted transplantation in children. Unique molecular identifiers were incorporated during preparation of the TCRbeta library. Using its own MiXCR run on the PCR reads, TCRdb lists one record per CDR3 protein. The table has about 110,000 distinct CDR3 sequences, 5% to 8% seen once; the top ten hold more than 20%. This sample comprised PBMCs, mostly from graft donor cells, obtained 360 days after TCRalphabeta/CD19-depleted stem cell transplant. Every receptor here comes from a male patient between 2 and 15 years old who had a stem cell transplant for acute lymphoblastic leukemia, so the T cells may come from the graft donor.

As for this clonotype: This may be a read error, as it is one base from a much larger clone. V is TRBV14 and J is TRBJ2-5; D not resolved. The germline V gene has CDR1 SGHDN and CDR2 FVKESK. The CDR3 totals 12 residues. The CDR3 here is CTSSQHQETQYF. Here the CDR3 DNA reads TGTACCAGCAGCCAACATCAAGAGACCCAGTACTTC.

This clonotype was observed many times. The V gene is TRBV9, the J gene TRBJ1-2, with D unclear. The CDR3 length is 13 residues. Trimming stripped 1 base from V and 5 bases from J, with 9 bases between. CDR1 is SGDLS, CDR2 YYNGEE, per germline. CDR3 bases: TGTGCCAGCAGCGTACGGATATCTTATGGCTACACCTTC. Amino acids: CASSVRISYGYTF. Complete variable domain (other parts from reference TRBV9 and TRBJ1-2): DSGVTQTPKHLITATGQRVTLRCSPRSGDLSVYWYQQSLDQGLQFLIQYYNGEERAKGNILERFSAQQFPDLHSELNLSSLELGDSALYFCASSVRISYGYTFGSGTRLTVV.

This clonotype was recorded at least ten times. The gene calls are TRBV6-2 or TRBV6-3 and TRBJ2-5; D not resolved. V lost 2 bases and J lost 2, with 12 bases in between. This CDR3 contains 15 residues. Germline V lookup: CDR1 MNHEY, CDR2 SVGEGT. As DNA, the CDR3 is TGTGCCAGCAGTTACAAAAGCAGTCGGCAAGAGACCCAGTACTTC. Its translation: CASSYKSSRQETQYF.

The table lists this clonotype with a few counts. The genes are TRBV7-6 and TRBJ2-2; D tentatively reads TRBD1 or TRBD2 (6 bases each). The length of the CDR3 is 15 residues. Trimming took 2 bases from V and 5 from J, leaving 12 bases between them. Per germline, CDR1 SGHVS and CDR2 FNYEAQ. The CDR3 loop reads CASSLRGAGTGELFF. The CDR3 DNA reads as TGTGCCAGCAGCTTAAGGGGGGCCGGGACCGGGGAGCTGTTTTTT.

The V gene is TRBV7-9, the J gene TRBJ2-1; 12 bases line up with TRBD2. CDR3 size: 14 residues. Germline V CDR1 and CDR2: SEHNR, FQNEAQ (reference sequence). The CDR3 loop reads CAKQASGRVNEQFF. The CDR3 DNA is TGTGCAAAGCAGGCTAGCGGGAGGGTAAATGAGCAGTTCTTC.